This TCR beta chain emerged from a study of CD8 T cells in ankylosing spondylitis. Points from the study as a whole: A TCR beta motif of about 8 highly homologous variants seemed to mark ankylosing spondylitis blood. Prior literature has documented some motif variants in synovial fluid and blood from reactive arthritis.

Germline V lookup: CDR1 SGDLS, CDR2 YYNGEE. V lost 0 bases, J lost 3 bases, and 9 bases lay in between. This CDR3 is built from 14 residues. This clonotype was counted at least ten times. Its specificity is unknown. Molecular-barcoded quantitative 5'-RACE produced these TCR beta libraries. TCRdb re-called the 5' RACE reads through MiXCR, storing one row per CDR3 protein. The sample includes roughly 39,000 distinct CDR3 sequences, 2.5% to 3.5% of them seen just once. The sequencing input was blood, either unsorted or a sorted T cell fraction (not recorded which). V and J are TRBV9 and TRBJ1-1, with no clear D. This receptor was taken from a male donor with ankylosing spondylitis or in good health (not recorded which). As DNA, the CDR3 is TGTGCCAGCAGCGTAGACTCTTGGGACACTGAAGCTTTCTTT. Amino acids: CASSVDSWDTEAFF. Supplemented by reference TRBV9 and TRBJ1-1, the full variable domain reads DSGVTQTPKHLITATGQRVTLRCSPRSGDLSVYWYQQSLDQGLQFLIQYYNGEERAKGNILERFSAQQFPDLHSELNLSSLELGDSALYFCASSVDSWDTEAFFGQGTRLTVV.